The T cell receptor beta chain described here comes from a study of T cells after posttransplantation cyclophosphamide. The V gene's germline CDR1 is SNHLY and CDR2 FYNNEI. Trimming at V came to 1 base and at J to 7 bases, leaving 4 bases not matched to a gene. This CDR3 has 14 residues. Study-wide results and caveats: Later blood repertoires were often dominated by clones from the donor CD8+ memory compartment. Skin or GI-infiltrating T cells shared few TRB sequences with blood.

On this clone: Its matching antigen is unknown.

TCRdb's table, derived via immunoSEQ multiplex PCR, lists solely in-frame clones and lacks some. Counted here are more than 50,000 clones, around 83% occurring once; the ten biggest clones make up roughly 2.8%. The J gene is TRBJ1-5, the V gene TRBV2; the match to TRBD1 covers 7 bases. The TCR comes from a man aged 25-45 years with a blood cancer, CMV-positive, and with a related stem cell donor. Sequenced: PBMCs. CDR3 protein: CASSEDRGGQPQHF. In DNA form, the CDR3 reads TGTGCCAGCAGTGAAGACAGGGGAGGCCAGCCCCAGCATTTT.